These 18 T cell receptor beta chains share one sample of origin, sequenced in a study of shared clonotypes between healthy human individuals (dated by TCRdb to 2019 to 2021). CD8 naive samples consisted of CD45RO-negative cells that were positively selected for CCR7, yielding a CD45RA+CCR7+ population without TemRA cells. Library preparation used the immunoSEQ multiplex PCR assay. This is the immuneACCESS table as TCRdb keeps it, with only in-frame sequences that have V and J called. A part of the clones is gone; compared with another copy, unresolved V genes explain less than half, and the rest is unexplained. The sample records roughly 2,000,000 clones, about 95% of which are singletons. More than 0.95% of the sample comes from the top ten. Sequencing used naive CD8+ T cells sorted from blood. The sample's cell subset or site, from its label and the paper: CD45RA+CCR7+. These receptor sequences come from a man aged 18 to 29 in good health.

The chain recombines TRBV6-1 with TRBJ2-2, with 11 bases fitting TRBD1. CDR3 length: 17 amino acids. The germline V gene encodes CDR1 MNHNS and CDR2 SASEGT. The V segment lost 2 bases and the J segment 5 bases; nucleotides outside the gene matches: 7. DNA of the CDR3: TGTGCCAGCAGTGAATTCGGACAGGGGGCGTGGACCGGGGAGCTGTTTTTT. It specifies CASSEFGQGAWTGELFF.

The J gene is TRBJ1-1, the V gene TRBV2; D perhaps matches TRBD1 (6 bases). The length of the CDR3 is 15 residues. Trimming took 2 bases from V and 3 from J, leaving 13 bases between them. CDR1 and CDR2 (germline): SNHLY, FYNNEI. CDR3 loop: CASSETGGRDTEAFF. The CDR3 DNA sequence: TGTGCCAGCAGTGAAACGGGGGGGCGGGACACTGAAGCTTTCTTT. The full variable domain, completed using reference TRBV2 and TRBJ1-1, is EPEVTQTPSHQVTQMGQEVILRCVPISNHLYFYWYRQILGQKVEFLVSFYNNEISEKSEIFDDQFSVERPDGSNFTLKIRSTKLEDSAMYFCASSETGGRDTEAFFGQGTRLTVV.

This clone has only a few counts. The gene calls are TRBV2 and TRBJ1-6; 7 positions match TRBD1. This CDR3 is 13 amino acids long. The V gene end was trimmed by 7 bases and the J gene end by 11 bases; junction bases not matched to a gene: 8. Germline-derived CDR1 and CDR2 are SNHLY and FYNNEI. The CDR3 loop reads CASTTTGDTPLHF. DNA for the CDR3: TGTGCCAGCACCACCACAGGGGATACACCCCTCCACTTT.

The V and J genes are TRBV7-2 and TRBJ2-3, with D unresolved. CDR1 is SGHTA and CDR2 is FQGNSA in the germline V gene. V lost 5 bases, J lost 2 bases, and 14 bases lay in between. CDR3 length equals 15 residues. The CDR3 sequence: CASSLRVRITDTQYF. The CDR3 DNA sequence: TGTGCCAGCAGCCTCCGGGTCAGAATCACAGATACGCAGTATTTT. The complete variable domain, with remaining parts taken from reference TRBV7-2 and TRBJ2-3, reads GAGVSQSPSNKVTEKGKDVELRCDPISGHTALYWYRQSLGQGLEFLIYFQGNSAPDKSGLPSDRFSAERTGGSVSTLTIQRTQQEDSAVYLCASSLRVRITDTQYFGPGTRLTVL.

This clone was observed a handful of times. The V call is TRBV2, the J call TRBJ1-6; a possible D gene is TRBD1 (6 bases). Per the germline V gene, CDR1 is SNHLY and CDR2 is FYNNEI. The CDR3 runs to 15 residues. Trimming removed 7 bases at V and 2 bases at J, with 12 bases between. Written as DNA, the CDR3 is TGTGCCAGCAAGGAGGACAGCCCCTATAATTCACCCCTCCACTTT. Its translation: CASKEDSPYNSPLHF.

The chain carries TRBV13 and TRBJ2-1; TRBD2 matches 12 bases. After removal of 7 bases from V and 9 bases from J, the junction contained 10 bases not matched to a gene. The CDR3 totals 15 residues. Germline CDR1 and CDR2: PRHDT and FYEKMQ (reference sequence). The CDR3 bases are TGTGCCAGCATACTGACTAGCGGGGGCGGGAGTGAGCAGTTCTTC. Translation gives CASILTSGGGSEQFF.

This chain uses TRBV10-3 with TRBJ2-1, with TRBD1 matching over 7 bases. CDR3 length: 13 amino acids. Per germline, CDR1 ENHRY and CDR2 SYGVKD. With 8 bases clipped from V and 8 bases from J, the junction kept 9 bases outside the gene matches. CDR3 loop: CAIEQGIEDEQFF. The CDR3 DNA reads as TGTGCCATCGAACAGGGGATTGAGGATGAGCAGTTCTTC.

V is TRBV6-1 and J is TRBJ2-7, with D possibly TRBD1 on 6 matching bases. The CDR3 is made up of 14 amino acids. In germline, CDR1 is MNHNS, CDR2 SASEGT. The germline V and J ends were trimmed by 1 base and 3 bases, with 10 bases remaining between them. The CDR3 sequence is CASSEGGLFYEQYF. The CDR3 region has the DNA TGTGCCAGCAGTGAAGGGGGGCTGTTCTACGAGCAGTACTTC.

The chain carries TRBV4-3 and TRBJ2-2, with 10 bases aligning to TRBD2. This CDR3 comprises 17 residues. With 2 bases clipped from V and 3 bases from J, the junction kept 6 bases outside the gene matches. Per germline, CDR1 LGHNA and CDR2 YSLEER. CDR3 residues: CASSQSSSGRDTGELFF. Written as DNA, the CDR3 is TGCGCCAGCAGCCAATCTTCGAGCGGGAGGGACACCGGGGAGCTGTTTTTT.

This clone was detected many times. The J gene is TRBJ2-7, the V gene TRBV9; D is unclear. The CDR3 has 15 residues. V gave up 0 bases and J gave up 4 bases, with 14 bases separating them. Germline V gives CDR1 SGDLS, CDR2 YYNGEE. This CDR3 reads CASSVGNGVIYEQYF. In nucleotides, the CDR3 is TGTGCCAGCAGCGTAGGCAATGGCGTTATTTACGAGCAGTACTTC.

The chain joins TRBV7-9 to TRBJ2-3; 9 positions match TRBD1. This CDR3 is 15 amino acids long. Germline V gene sequence: CDR1 SEHNR, CDR2 FQNEAQ (reference sequence). V trimming: 5 bases; J trimming: 2 bases; junction bases outside the gene matches: 5. As DNA, the CDR3 is TGTGCCAGCAGCCCCGGGACAGGGCACACAGATACGCAGTATTTT. Its protein is CASSPGTGHTDTQYF.

The CDR3 region has the DNA TGTGCCAGCAGCTTCAGTTCTGGAGGGCAGGAGACCCAGTACTTC. It is translated as CASSFSSGGQETQYF. The chain links TRBV13 to TRBJ2-5, with D perhaps TRBD2 (6 bases). Germline V gene data show CDR1 as PRHDT and CDR2 as FYEKMQ (reference sequence). CDR3 size: 15 residues. V was trimmed by 3 bases and J by 5 bases, leaving 16 bases between them.

Details on this clone: The same CDR3 is also encoded by other DNA sequences in this sample. CDR3 residues: CASSQGPAADTQYF. DNA of the CDR3: TGCGCCAGCAGCCAAGGCCCCGCGGCAGATACGCAGTATTTT. The chain links TRBV4-1 to TRBJ2-3; no clear D gene. The CDR3 is 14 amino acids. V lost 1 base and J 4 bases, leaving 9 bases between the germline ends. CDR1 is MGHRA, CDR2 YSYEKL, per germline.

This sequence joins TRBV2 and TRBJ1-1, with D tentatively TRBD1 (6 bases). The CDR3 loop spans 16 amino acids. From germline, CDR1 is SNHLY and CDR2 FYNNEI. V was trimmed by 9 bases and J by 6 bases, leaving 26 bases between them. Here the CDR3 DNA reads TGTGCCAGTAGGGGGGACACACACTTCGTGGGGGCTGAAGCTTTCTTT. It yields the protein CASRGDTHFVGAEAFF.

This clone occurred once. This chain links TRBV27 with TRBJ1-5; D is uncertain. The CDR3 covers 15 residues. Germline V lookup: CDR1 MNHEY, CDR2 SMNVEV (reference sequence). Trimming pared 3 bases from V and 3 bases from J, leaving 12 bases between. The CDR3, as DNA: TGTGCCAGCAGTTTTAATGCGGACTACAATCAGCCCCAGCATTTT. As protein: CASSFNADYNQPQHF.

The chain joins TRBV30 to TRBJ2-2; 8 positions match TRBD2. Trimming took 5 bases from V and 5 from J; bases not matched to a gene: 10. The CDR3 consists of 15 residues. CDR1 is GTSNPN, CDR2 SVGIG, per germline (reference sequence). DNA of the CDR3: TGTGCCTGGGGCCCACGGGGGGGGCTAACCGGGGAGCTGTTTTTT. It codes for CAWGPRGGLTGELFF. The full variable domain, completed using reference TRBV30 and TRBJ2-2, is SQTIHQWPATLVQPVGSPLSLECTVEGTSNPNLYWYRQAAGRGLQLLFYSVGIGQISSEVPQNLSASRPQDRQFILSSKKLLLSDSGFYLCAWGPRGGLTGELFFGEGSRLTVL.

The chain links TRBV6-4 to TRBJ1-2; 7 bases match TRBD1. After removal of 2 bases from V and 1 base from J, the junction contained 4 bases not matched to a gene. Germline V gene sequence: CDR1 MRHNA, CDR2 SNTAGT. This CDR3 comprises 15 residues. DNA of the CDR3: TGTGCCAGCAGTGACAGGGGGCGGGTTAACTATGGCTACACCTTC. Translation: CASSDRGRVNYGYTF.

The rearrangement links TRBV7-3 to TRBJ1-3; D not certain. The CDR3 has 14 residues. Trimming took 5 bases from V and 3 from J, leaving 11 bases between them. In germline, CDR1 is SGHTA, CDR2 FQGTGA. DNA for the CDR3: TGTGCCAGCAGCCAAGCGGGGAGTGGAAACACCATATATTTT. It codes for CASSQAGSGNTIYF.